This T cell receptor (beta chain) was obtained from a study of beta chain features in type 1 diabetes. The overall study: In age, gender and cell yields, patients were similar to healthy donors. Broader study findings: When Type 1 diabetes patients were examined, their TCRB CDR3s proved moderately but significantly shorter in all four CD4+ subsets. Patients showed naive, central memory and Treg TCRB repertoires that appeared more similar than those of healthy donors.

Note on this clone: Its matching antigen is unknown.

Averaging about 120 mL, one heparinised blood draw was given by each donor. All of the isolated RNA was reverse transcribed, so expressed TCRB transcripts were sequenced. Samples of naive, central memory and regulatory T cells yielded a mean of around 3.5 million reads. Clones were sequenced by immunoSEQ multiplex PCR, and TCRdb holds only the in-frame ones, with some missing. This sample carries roughly 700,000 clones, roughly an eighth of them seen once, and the ten largest clones take approximately 0.022%. This CDR3 is 14 amino acids long. V was cut by 10 bases and J by 0 bases, with 16 bases left in between. Germline lookup yields CDR1 MNHNS and CDR2 SASEGT.

Material for sequencing was naive CD4+ T cells from blood. The receptor was derived from a man in his late teens or twenties with type 1 diabetes. The chain uses TRBV6-1 and TRBJ2-7; D ambiguous. The CDR3 spells CAINDPGYSYEQYF. The CDR3 region has the DNA TGTGCCATTAACGACCCAGGCTACTCCTACGAGCAGTACTTC.